This T cell receptor (beta chain) was sequenced in a study of T cells in women clearing cervical HPV infection. Here immunoSEQ multiplex PCR was the method, and the copy in TCRdb shows in-frame clones only, minus some. This sample contains some 30,000 clones. As regards this clone: Read sequence stops 3 residues before the CDR3 end, and the germline J gene provides the missing end.

The CDR3 totals 14 residues. Trimming pared 1 base from V and 6 bases from J, leaving 12 bases between. Germline CDR1 LNHDA, CDR2 SQIVND (reference sequence). Sequencing used blood buffy coat. J is TRBJ1-2 and V is TRBV19; D may be TRBD1 (5 bases). This TCR was sampled from a woman aged 18-69 years with a cervical HPV16 infection that either progressed to CIN3+ or cleared (not recorded which). This CDR3 reads CASSIVDSANGYTF. The CDR3 bases that were read are TGTGCCAGTAGTATAGTAGACAGCGCAAATGGC. Based on the CDR3 plus reference TRBV19 and TRBJ1-2, the full variable domain is DGGITQSPKYLFRKEGQNVTLSCEQNLNHDAMYWYRQDPGQGLRLIYYSQIVNDFQKGDIAEGYSVSREKKESFPLTVTSAQKNPTAFYLCASSIVDSANGYTFGSGTRLTVV.